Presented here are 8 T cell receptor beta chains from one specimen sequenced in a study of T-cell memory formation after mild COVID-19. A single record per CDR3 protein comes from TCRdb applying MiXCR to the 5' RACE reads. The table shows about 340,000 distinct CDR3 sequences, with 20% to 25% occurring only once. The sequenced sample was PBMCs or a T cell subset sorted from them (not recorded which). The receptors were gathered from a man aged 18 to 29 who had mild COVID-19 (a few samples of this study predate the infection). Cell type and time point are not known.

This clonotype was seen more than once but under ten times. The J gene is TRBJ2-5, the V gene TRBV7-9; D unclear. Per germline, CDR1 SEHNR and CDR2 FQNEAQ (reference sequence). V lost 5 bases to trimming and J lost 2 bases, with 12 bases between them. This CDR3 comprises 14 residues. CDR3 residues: CASSVQRRQETQYF. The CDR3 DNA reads TGTGCCAGCAGCGTACAGCGAAGGCAAGAGACCCAGTACTTC.

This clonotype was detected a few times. CDR3 residues: CATGGGAPGNTIYF. CDR3 in DNA: TGTGCCACCGGAGGGGGGGCCCCTGGAAACACCATATATTTT. The chain links TRBV15 to TRBJ1-3; weak D call: TRBD1 (6 bases). The CDR3 consists of 14 residues. Trimming cost V 8 bases and J 2 bases, with 13 bases left between them. CDR1 is LNHNV and CDR2 is YYDKDF in the germline V gene (reference sequence).

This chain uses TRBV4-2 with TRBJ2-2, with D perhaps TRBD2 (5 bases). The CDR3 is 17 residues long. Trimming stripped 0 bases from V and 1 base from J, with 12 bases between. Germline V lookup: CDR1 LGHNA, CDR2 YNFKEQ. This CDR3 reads CASSQEVLGGNTGELFF. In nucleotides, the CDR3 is TGTGCCAGCAGCCAAGAAGTTTTAGGAGGGAACACCGGGGAGCTGTTTTTT.

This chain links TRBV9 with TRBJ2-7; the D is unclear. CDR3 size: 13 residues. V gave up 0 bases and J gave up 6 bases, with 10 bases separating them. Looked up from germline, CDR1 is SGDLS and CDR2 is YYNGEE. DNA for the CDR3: TGTGCCAGCAGCGTAGACAGTCATGGCGAGCAGTACTTC. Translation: CASSVDSHGEQYF. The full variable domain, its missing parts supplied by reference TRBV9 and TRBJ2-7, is DSGVTQTPKHLITATGQRVTLRCSPRSGDLSVYWYQQSLDQGLQFLIQYYNGEERAKGNILERFSAQQFPDLHSELNLSSLELGDSALYFCASSVDSHGEQYFGPGTRLTVT.

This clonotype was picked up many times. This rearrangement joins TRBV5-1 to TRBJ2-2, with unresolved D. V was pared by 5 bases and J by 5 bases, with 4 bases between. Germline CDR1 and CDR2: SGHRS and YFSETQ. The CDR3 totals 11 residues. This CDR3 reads CASRQTGELFF. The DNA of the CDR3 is TGCGCCAGCAGGCAAACCGGGGAGCTGTTTTTT.

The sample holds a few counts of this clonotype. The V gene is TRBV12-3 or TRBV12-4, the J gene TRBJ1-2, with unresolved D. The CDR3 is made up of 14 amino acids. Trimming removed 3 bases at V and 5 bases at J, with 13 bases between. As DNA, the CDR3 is TGTGCCAGCAGTTTCCGAGAGTACCTATATGGCTACACCTTC. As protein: CASSFREYLYGYTF.

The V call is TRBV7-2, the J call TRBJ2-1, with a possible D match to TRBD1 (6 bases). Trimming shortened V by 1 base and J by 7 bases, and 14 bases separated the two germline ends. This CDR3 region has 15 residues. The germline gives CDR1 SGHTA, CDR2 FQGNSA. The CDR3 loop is CASSLGPQGRNEQFF. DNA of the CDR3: TGTGCCAGCAGCTTAGGACCCCAGGGGCGGAATGAGCAGTTCTTC.

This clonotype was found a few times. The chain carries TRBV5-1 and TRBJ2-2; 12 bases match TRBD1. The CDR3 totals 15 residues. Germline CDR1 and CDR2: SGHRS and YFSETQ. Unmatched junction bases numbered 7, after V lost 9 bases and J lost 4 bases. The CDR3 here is CATTGTGGITGELFF. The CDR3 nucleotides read TGCGCCACCACGGGGACAGGGGGCATCACCGGGGAGCTGTTTTTT.